This T cell receptor beta chain was captured by sequencing in a study of Ad26.COV2.S vaccination and SARS-CoV-2 variants. Background on the study: Participant was drawn from the COV1001 Ad26.COV2.S trial arm.

The treatment denotes: roughly 18 received Ad26.COV2.S at low or high dose, single or two shots; about five received placebo; per-sample allocation not given. Each sample was drawn 63 days after the first injection (of vaccine or placebo). General study points: Total responses of T cells may have been underestimated by the analyses of TCR breadth and depth.

The CDR3 runs 14 residues. Trimming removed 0 bases from V and 4 bases from J, with 9 bases in between. The germline V gene encodes CDR1 SGHAT and CDR2 FQNNGV. As concerns this clone: The antigen is undetermined.

TCRdb keeps only in-frame clones here, not all; method: immunoSEQ multiplex PCR. The sample holds around 300,000 clones, approximately 86% seen once. The sequence was obtained from a person aged 18-65 years who received the Ad26.COV2.S COVID-19 vaccine or a placebo. The chain recombines TRBV11-2 with TRBJ2-5, with unresolved D. The sequences come from peripheral blood, collected in a trial of Ad26.COV2.S vaccine versus placebo. CDR3 DNA: TGTGCCAGCAGCTTAGATTTAGTGGCAGAGACCCAGTACTTC. This sequence encodes CASSLDLVAETQYF.